The 22 T cell receptor beta chains listed next were all sequenced from one sample in a study of shared clonotypes between healthy human individuals. CD45RO-negative cells were positively selected for CCR7, leaving out terminally differentiated effector memory CD45RA+ cells. This table comes from immunoSEQ multiplex PCR, and its TCRdb copy is limited to in-frame clones, with some not included. The sample lists around 2.1 million clones, about 93% seen once, with 1.5% to 2% in the top ten. Sequencing input: naive CD8+ T cells from PBMCs. The source of these receptors is a young man in good health. Some clones in this sample may be carry-over from other donors' samples.

This chain connects TRBV27 to TRBJ2-7; TRBD2 is a possible D gene (6 bases). Trimming pared 2 bases from V and 2 bases from J, leaving 10 bases between. The CDR3 extends over 14 amino acids. In germline, CDR1 is MNHEY, CDR2 SMNVEV (reference sequence). The CDR3 spells CASSLSGWTYEQYF. For the CDR3, the DNA is TGTGCCAGCAGTTTAAGCGGGTGGACCTACGAGCAGTACTTC.

The gene calls are TRBV4-3 and TRBJ2-7; no definite D call. The CDR3 totals 15 residues. Trimming removed 4 bases from V and 7 bases from J, with 20 bases in between. Looked up from germline, CDR1 is LGHNA and CDR2 is YSLEER. Written as DNA, the CDR3 is TGCGCCAGCAGCCCAAGGTACTCCTCCCTACAAGAGCAGTACTTC. Translated, it gives CASSPRYSSLQEQYF.

Note on this clone: Other DNA sequences in this specimen translate into the identical CDR3. This chain links TRBV15 with TRBJ2-7; D not resolved. V was clipped by 3 bases and J by 0 bases, with 6 bases between them. Germline V lookup: CDR1 LNHNV, CDR2 YYDKDF (reference sequence). This CDR3 contains 13 residues. CDR3 bases: TGTGCCACCAGCAGTAGGGACTCCTACGAGCAGTACTTC. It codes for CATSSRDSYEQYF.

J is TRBJ2-1 and V is TRBV4-1, with D perhaps matching TRBD2 (5 bases). The CDR3 sequence is 17 residues long. In germline, CDR1 is MGHRA, CDR2 YSYEKL. Trimming cost V 1 base and J 0 bases, with 13 bases left between them. CDR3 region: CASSQVASFSSYNEQFF. CDR3 nucleotides: TGCGCCAGCAGCCAAGTGGCTAGCTTCAGCTCCTACAATGAGCAGTTCTTC.

The chain uses TRBV5-1 and TRBJ2-1; D unresolved. The germline V gene has CDR1 SGHRS and CDR2 YFSETQ. The V and J ends lost 0 bases and 4 bases respectively, with 8 bases between them. The CDR3 totals 14 residues. The CDR3 DNA follows: TGCGCCAGCAGCTTGGGGACGCCTTACAATGAGCAGTTCTTC. Translation: CASSLGTPYNEQFF.

V usage is TRBV28 and J usage is TRBJ2-1; 10 nucleotides line up with TRBD2. The CDR3 is 15 residues long. Germline V gene sequence: CDR1 MDHEN, CDR2 SYDVKM. V shed 4 bases, J shed 6 bases, and the junction held 6 bases outside the gene matches. CDR3: CASSSQREGSNEQFF. The CDR3 nucleotides read TGTGCCAGCAGTTCTCAGCGGGAGGGTTCCAATGAGCAGTTCTTC.

J is TRBJ2-3 and V is TRBV7-6; D is unclear. V gave up 2 bases and J gave up 0 bases, with 15 bases separating them. CDR1 and CDR2 from the germline V gene are SGHVS and FNYEAQ. The CDR3 is made up of 17 amino acids. The CDR3 sequence: CASSLTPGAYSTDTQYF. CDR3 bases: TGTGCCAGCAGCTTAACCCCCGGAGCTTATAGCACAGATACGCAGTATTTT.

The chain joins TRBV27 to TRBJ2-3; TRBD2 matches at 12 bases. Germline V gene data show CDR1 as MNHEY and CDR2 as SMNVEV (reference sequence). The CDR3 has 16 amino acids. V shed 6 bases and J 4 bases; nucleotides not matched to a gene: 8. The CDR3 DNA follows: TGTGCCAGCAGATGGAGGACTAGCGGGACGGCAGATACGCAGTATTTT. It yields the protein CASRWRTSGTADTQYF.

The J gene is TRBJ2-1, the V gene TRBV27; perhaps TRBD2 as D (5 bases). This CDR3 spans 15 amino acids. Looked up from germline, CDR1 is MNHEY and CDR2 is SMNVEV (reference sequence). Trimming removed 3 bases from V and 8 bases from J, with 17 bases in between. CDR3 loop: CASSFSLGSSDEQFF. The CDR3 region has the DNA TGTGCCAGCAGTTTTTCACTAGGGTCTTCGGATGAGCAGTTCTTC.

V gene TRBV5-4 combines with J gene TRBJ2-7; TRBD1 is a possible D gene (6 bases). V shed 0 bases and J shed 4 bases, with 11 bases lying between them. This CDR3 is 14 amino acids long. CDR1 and CDR2 (germline): SGHNT, YYREEE (reference sequence). CDR3 coding DNA: TGTGCCAGCAGCTTGGACCCGACAGGTTACGAGCAGTACTTC. It encodes CASSLDPTGYEQYF.

The genes are TRBV7-8 and TRBJ2-2; D possibly corresponds to TRBD2 (6 bases). The ends were cut back, 5 bases at V and 0 bases at J, with 10 bases in the middle. The CDR3 spans 15 residues. Germline V lookup: CDR1 SGHVS, CDR2 FQNEAQ. The CDR3 here is CASSRRGTNTGELFF. As DNA, the CDR3 is TGTGCCAGCAGCCGTCGGGGGACGAACACCGGGGAGCTGTTTTTT.

This clone showed up just once. The chain uses TRBV10-3 and TRBJ1-5; D not certain. Between the trimmed V and J ends, which lost 2 bases and 5 bases, there was a span of 13 bases. There are 15 residues in the CDR3. In germline, CDR1 is ENHRY, CDR2 SYGVKD. Here the CDR3 DNA reads TGTGCCATCAGTGAGGAATGGGGTGGGGATCAGCCCCAGCATTTT. Protein product: CAISEEWGGDQPQHF.

The rearrangement uses TRBV28 and TRBJ1-5, with D maybe TRBD1 (6 bases). The germline V gene encodes CDR1 MDHEN and CDR2 SYDVKM. The CDR3 loop spans 16 amino acids. Trimming took 2 bases from V and 3 from J, leaving 14 bases between them. CDR3 DNA: TGTGCCAGCAGTTTAACTCCGCAGGGGTACAATCAGCCCCAGCATTTT. Translating it yields CASSLTPQGYNQPQHF.

The gene calls are TRBV29-1 and TRBJ2-1; 12 bases match TRBD2. Trimming at V came to 3 bases and at J to 8 bases, leaving 8 bases not matched to a gene. The CDR3 extends over 15 amino acids. Per germline, CDR1 SQVTM and CDR2 ANQGSEA. The CDR3: CSVDPGLAGMDEQFF. In DNA form, the CDR3 reads TGCAGCGTTGACCCAGGACTAGCGGGAATGGATGAGCAGTTCTTC.

The chain combines TRBV4-3 with TRBJ1-2; D possibly corresponds to TRBD1 (5 bases). The CDR3 length is 16 residues. CDR1 is LGHNA, CDR2 YSLEER, per germline. The V gene lost 0 bases and the J gene lost 2 bases, with 13 bases spanning the gap. CDR3 sequence reads: CASSQDRGIRNYGYTF. CDR3 coding DNA: TGCGCCAGCAGCCAAGATCGGGGCATCCGGAACTATGGCTACACCTTC.

The chain is built from TRBV11-2 and TRBJ2-7; D perhaps matches TRBD2 (6 bases). The CDR3 spans 16 residues. Germline CDR1 SGHAT, CDR2 FQNNGV. V was clipped by 6 bases and J by 2 bases, with 20 bases between them. CDR3 loop: CASRTRDSSQTYEQYF. In DNA form, the CDR3 reads TGTGCCAGCAGGACCCGGGACTCCAGTCAAACCTACGAGCAGTACTTC.

The gene calls are TRBV7-9 and TRBJ2-7; 11 nucleotides match TRBD2. Germline lookup yields CDR1 SEHNR and CDR2 FQNEAQ (reference sequence). V lost 5 bases to trimming and J lost 5 bases; unmatched junction nucleotides: 8. The CDR3 consists of 15 residues. The CDR3 bases are TGTGCCAGCAGCCCAACTAGCGGGAGTCTCGACGAGCAGTACTTC. Translation gives CASSPTSGSLDEQYF.

This chain joins TRBV10-3 and TRBJ1-2; 9 positions match TRBD1. Germline loops: CDR1 ENHRY, CDR2 SYGVKD. This CDR3 contains 18 residues. J lost 0 bases, V lost 4 bases, and 12 bases had no gene match. This CDR3 is CAISANRDREHTNYGYTF. DNA of the CDR3: TGTGCCATCAGTGCGAACCGGGACAGGGAACATACTAACTATGGCTACACCTTC.

This clone has a single count. The V gene is TRBV7-9, the J gene TRBJ2-5, with a possible D match to TRBD2 (6 bases). Per germline, CDR1 SEHNR and CDR2 FQNEAQ (reference sequence). Trimming took off 5 bases at V and 1 base at J, with 20 bases between the two ends. This CDR3 region has 17 residues. CDR3 nucleotide sequence: TGTGCCAGCAGCCACAGAGAAGTTAAACTAGCCCAAGAGACCCAGTACTTC. This sequence encodes CASSHREVKLAQETQYF.

The chain carries TRBV19 and TRBJ2-2, with D unclear. Between the trimmed V and J ends, which lost 3 bases and 4 bases, there was a span of 9 bases. In germline, CDR1 is LNHDA, CDR2 SQIVND (reference sequence). The CDR3 covers 14 residues. Here the CDR3 reads CASSMIPTTGELFF. The CDR3 DNA reads TGTGCCAGTAGTATGATCCCTACCACCGGGGAGCTGTTTTTT. Together with reference TRBV19 and TRBJ2-2, the CDR3 gives the full variable domain: DGGITQSPKYLFRKEGQNVTLSCEQNLNHDAMYWYRQDPGQGLRLIYYSQIVNDFQKGDIAEGYSVSREKKESFPLTVTSAQKNPTAFYLCASSMIPTTGELFFGEGSRLTVL.

This chain joins TRBV5-5 and TRBJ2-5, with 9 bases matching TRBD1. Losses at the gene ends were 3 bases for V and 5 bases for J; bases not matched to a gene: 8. This CDR3 is built from 15 residues. Germline-derived CDR1 and CDR2 are SGHKS and YYEKEE (reference sequence). CDR3: CASSYITGGAETQYF. The CDR3 DNA follows: TGTGCCAGCAGCTATATCACAGGGGGCGCTGAGACCCAGTACTTC. Using reference TRBV5-5 and TRBJ2-5 for the parts outside the CDR3, the full variable domain is DAGVTQSPTHLIKTRGQQVTLRCSPISGHKSVSWYQQVLGQGPQFIFQYYEKEERGRGNFPDRFSARQFPNYSSELNVNALLLGDSALYLCASSYITGGAETQYFGPGTRLLVL.

The CDR3 reads CASSFTAVAFTDTQYF. Written as DNA, the CDR3 is TGTGCCAGCAGCTTTACCGCAGTCGCCTTCACAGATACGCAGTATTTT. The chain is built from TRBV7-9 and TRBJ2-3; no clear D gene. This CDR3 spans 16 amino acids. Trimming shortened V by 3 bases and J by 2 bases, and 15 bases separated the two germline ends. Looked up from germline, CDR1 is SEHNR and CDR2 is FQNEAQ (reference sequence).